Listed below are T cell receptor beta chains from one sample, sequenced in a study of molecular identifiers for immune sequencing clone quantification. TCRdb re-called the PCR reads with MiXCR, one entry per CDR3 protein. This table has 490,000 or so distinct CDR3 sequences, approximately 25% appearing once. Sequencing was done on a sample of naive CD8+ T cells from blood, with Jurkat cell RNA spiked in. Every receptor here comes from a human donor in good health. Some libraries in this study had Jurkat cell RNA spiked in. CDR3s leave out the opening cysteine and the closing phenylalanine or tryptophan. Fields, in order: J gene, V gene, CDR3 protein.

j_call: TRBJ1-5
v_call: TRBV19
cdr3_aa: ASSIMGGRGNQPQH

j_call: TRBJ2-7
v_call: TRBV29-1
cdr3_aa: SVEDPAGAGDEQY

j_call: TRBJ2-7
v_call: TRBV7-9
cdr3_aa: ASSLEQGVIYEQY

j_call: TRBJ2-2
v_call: TRBV7-9
cdr3_aa: ASTPGQGASGELF

j_call: TRBJ1-1
v_call: TRBV20-1
cdr3_aa: SARGPGAGMNTEAF

j_call: TRBJ2-5
v_call: TRBV4-1
cdr3_aa: ASSQEPWTGIQETQY

j_call: TRBJ2-7
v_call: TRBV5-1
cdr3_aa: ASSLSPAVSYGQY

j_call: TRBJ1-6
v_call: TRBV3-1
cdr3_aa: ASSQDPGASPLH

j_call: TRBJ2-7
v_call: TRBV19
cdr3_aa: ASSTHNTPRGNEQY

j_call: TRBJ2-7
v_call: TRBV20-1
cdr3_aa: SARDSGVEQY

j_call: TRBJ2-1
v_call: TRBV6-1
cdr3_aa: AIARTGLSDEQF

j_call: TRBJ2-7
v_call: TRBV30
cdr3_aa: AWSLGGANYEQY

j_call: TRBJ1-5
v_call: TRBV27
cdr3_aa: ASSFSLAQPQH

j_call: TRBJ2-7
v_call: TRBV20-1
cdr3_aa: SVRGPAPYEQY

j_call: TRBJ2-1
v_call: TRBV6-2/TRBV6-3
cdr3_aa: ASSYPPGTSGIGEQF

j_call: TRBJ2-5
v_call: TRBV9
cdr3_aa: VSSPRAGGPQETQY

j_call: TRBJ1-5
v_call: TRBV12-5
cdr3_aa: ASGLELQGPGNQPQH

j_call: TRBJ2-7
v_call: TRBV7-9
cdr3_aa: ASRAVPAGASYEQY

j_call: TRBJ1-5
v_call: TRBV20-1
cdr3_aa: SAIDFSGPVNQPQH

j_call: TRBJ1-5
v_call: TRBV6-2/TRBV6-3
cdr3_aa: ASSYGQISNQPQH

j_call: TRBJ1-1
v_call: TRBV10-3
cdr3_aa: AISEGTGYTEAF

j_call: TRBJ1-5
v_call: TRBV19
cdr3_aa: ASTPLGDQPQH

j_call: TRBJ2-1
v_call: TRBV12-3/TRBV12-4
cdr3_aa: ACLRSTSYNEQF

j_call: TRBJ2-5
v_call: TRBV19
cdr3_aa: ASSSDFQGETQY

j_call: TRBJ1-5
v_call: TRBV7-9
cdr3_aa: ASSFYSDQPQH

j_call: TRBJ2-7
v_call: TRBV20-1
cdr3_aa: SARVDRGFEQY

j_call: TRBJ2-1
v_call: TRBV12-3/TRBV12-4
cdr3_aa: ASSLGLAGSYNEQF

j_call: TRBJ2-1
v_call: TRBV20-1
cdr3_aa: SAKPSGRSWDEQF

j_call: TRBJ2-5
v_call: TRBV7-6
cdr3_aa: ASTRTQGGGETQY

j_call: TRBJ2-7
v_call: TRBV14
cdr3_aa: ASSGSGLAGEQY

j_call: TRBJ2-2
v_call: TRBV27
cdr3_aa: ASRTPGPAYPPGELF

j_call: TRBJ2-5
v_call: TRBV20-1
cdr3_aa: SARIGLVLRQETQY

j_call: TRBJ2-3
v_call: TRBV18
cdr3_aa: ASSPFSEEVTDTQY

j_call: TRBJ2-3
v_call: TRBV6-1
cdr3_aa: ASSVLRSSNTDTQY

j_call: TRBJ2-7
v_call: TRBV19
cdr3_aa: ASGSGSDYEQY

j_call: TRBJ1-6
v_call: TRBV6-5
cdr3_aa: ASSSSEGSPLH

j_call: TRBJ2-7
v_call: TRBV13
cdr3_aa: ASSLGAWGGEQY

j_call: TRBJ2-2
v_call: TRBV7-6
cdr3_aa: ASSTGQAWAGRNLFTGELF

j_call: TRBJ2-1
v_call: TRBV27
cdr3_aa: ASSLSRLREQF

j_call: TRBJ2-6
v_call: TRBV27
cdr3_aa: ASRPLFSGANVLT

j_call: TRBJ2-3
v_call: TRBV19
cdr3_aa: ASKVEQGTDTQY

j_call: TRBJ2-5
v_call: TRBV6-6
cdr3_aa: ASRGLVETQY

j_call: TRBJ2-7
v_call: TRBV7-3
cdr3_aa: ASSWGAGGPYEQC

j_call: TRBJ2-5
v_call: TRBV5-6
cdr3_aa: ASSLDRYGLETQY

j_call: TRBJ1-1
v_call: TRBV11-2
cdr3_aa: ASGFEVEGTEAF

j_call: TRBJ1-4
v_call: TRBV28
cdr3_aa: ASSLTDRADGEKLF

j_call: TRBJ2-3
v_call: TRBV9
cdr3_aa: ASSVAAGWTDTQY

j_call: TRBJ1-5
v_call: TRBV5-6
cdr3_aa: ASSRGVRIDQPQH

j_call: TRBJ2-3
v_call: TRBV6-2/TRBV6-3
cdr3_aa: ASSPGLSGRAETDTQY

j_call: TRBJ2-7
v_call: TRBV27
cdr3_aa: ASSLLTPAGQSYEQY

j_call: TRBJ1-5
v_call: TRBV5-1
cdr3_aa: ASSLVPGGDQPRH

j_call: TRBJ2-7
v_call: TRBV28
cdr3_aa: ASSLPGQGAYEQY

j_call: TRBJ2-5
v_call: TRBV6-1
cdr3_aa: ASSEERLQETQY

j_call: TRBJ2-3
v_call: TRBV5-6
cdr3_aa: ASSLGGPFTID

j_call: TRBJ1-2
v_call: TRBV6-5
cdr3_aa: ASSYEQGAFGYT

j_call: TRBJ1-3
v_call: TRBV28
cdr3_aa: ASSFWADSGNTIY

j_call: TRBJ2-3
v_call: TRBV5-4
cdr3_aa: ASSQGGDIAELGTDTQY

j_call: TRBJ2-3
v_call: TRBV4-2
cdr3_aa: ASSPERLAASTDTQY

j_call: TRBJ1-5
v_call: TRBV7-4
cdr3_aa: ASSRRVMQPQH